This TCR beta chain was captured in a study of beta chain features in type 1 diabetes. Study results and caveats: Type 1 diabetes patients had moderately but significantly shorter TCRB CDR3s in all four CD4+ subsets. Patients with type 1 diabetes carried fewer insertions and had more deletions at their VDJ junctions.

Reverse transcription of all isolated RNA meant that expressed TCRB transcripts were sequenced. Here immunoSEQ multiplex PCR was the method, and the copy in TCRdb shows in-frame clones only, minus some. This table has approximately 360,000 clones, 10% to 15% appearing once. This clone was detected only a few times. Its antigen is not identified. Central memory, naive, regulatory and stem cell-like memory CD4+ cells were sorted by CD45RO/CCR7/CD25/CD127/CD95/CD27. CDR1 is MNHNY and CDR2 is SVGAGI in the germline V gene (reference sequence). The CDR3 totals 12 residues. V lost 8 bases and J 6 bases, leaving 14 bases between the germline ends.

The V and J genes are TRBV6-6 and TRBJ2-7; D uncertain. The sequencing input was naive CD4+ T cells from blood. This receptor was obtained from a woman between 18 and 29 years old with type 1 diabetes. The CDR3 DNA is TGTGCCAGCTCCTTCGCTACGGGCGAGCAGTACTTC. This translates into CASSFATGEQYF.